One T cell receptor (beta chain) is described in this entry. J was trimmed by 12 bases and V by 0 bases; bases with no gene match: 6. CDR1 and CDR2 from the germline V gene are SGHKS and YYEKEE (reference sequence). The CDR3 is 14 amino acids. Sequenced by immunoSEQ multiplex PCR; TCRdb stores in-frame clones only, minus some. The table includes approximately 82,000 clones, approximately 88% detected once. This sample is drawn from a study of siplizumab effects on memory and regulatory T cells. The chain is built from TRBV5-5 and TRBJ1-5; 10 nucleotides line up with TRBD1. The TCR sequence derives from a human donor in good health. Source material: Tregs sorted from blood. The CDR3 DNA follows: TGTGCCAGCAGCTTGGTGGTGACAGGGGGCGTCCAGCATTTT. Translating it yields CASSLVVTGGVQHF.